These 7 T cell receptor beta chains originate from one sample sequenced in a study of blood T cell repertoires in COVID-19 (TCRdb year 2020). The library was built by means of the immunoSEQ multiplex PCR assay. The table comes from immuneACCESS by way of TCRdb, which keeps in-frame sequences with V and J called. Part of the clones is missing from these tables; in studies checked, under half for an unresolved V gene and the rest for unknown reasons. Here the sample has approximately 400,000 clones; around 92% occur a single time. Of the sample, around 1.3% is held by the ten largest clones. Sequenced: peripheral blood. The receptors were gathered from a man aged 40-55 years with acute or convalescent COVID-19.

J is TRBJ2-1 and V is TRBV7-2; 7 positions match TRBD2. Germline V CDR1 and CDR2: SGHTA, FQGNSA. V dropped 6 bases and J dropped 0; count of bases not matched to a gene: 5. This CDR3 has 15 amino acids. CDR3 sequence: CASRPSGASYNEQFF. The CDR3 bases are TGTGCCAGCAGACCGAGCGGGGCCTCCTACAATGAGCAGTTCTTC.

The genes are TRBV5-1 and TRBJ2-1; weak D call: TRBD1 (6 bases). V was trimmed by 5 bases and J by 3 bases, leaving 12 bases between them. The germline CDR1 and CDR2 sequences are SGHRS and YFSETQ. This CDR3 contains 14 residues. The CDR3 here is CASRGDIFYNEQFF. The CDR3, as DNA: TGCGCCAGCAGGGGGGACATTTTCTACAATGAGCAGTTCTTC.

The gene calls are TRBV5-4 and TRBJ2-7; possible D gene TRBD1, 6 bases. The V gene's germline CDR1 is SGHNT and CDR2 YYREEE (reference sequence). CDR3 size: 14 residues. V dropped 3 bases and J dropped 0 bases, with 10 bases sitting between them. The CDR3, as DNA: TGTGCCAGCAGCTGGGACACCAGCTCCTACGAGCAGTACTTC. Translation: CASSWDTSSYEQYF. Using reference TRBV5-4 and TRBJ2-7 for the parts outside the CDR3, the full variable domain is ETGVTQSPTHLIKTRGQQVTLRCSSQSGHNTVSWYQQALGQGPQFIFQYYREEENGRGNFPPRFSGLQFPNYSSELNVNALELDDSALYLCASSWDTSSYEQYFGPGTRLTVT.

The rearrangement joins TRBV29-1 to TRBJ1-1; TRBD1 matches 9 bases. V trimming: 7 bases; J trimming: 11 bases; junction bases outside the gene matches: 8. Per germline, CDR1 SQVTM and CDR2 ANQGSEA. The CDR3 sequence is 11 residues long. The CDR3 nucleotides read TGCAGCGGGGGGACAGGGCTGTTGGCTTTCTTT. It specifies CSGGTGLLAFF.

This chain uses TRBV28 with TRBJ2-1; a possible D gene is TRBD2 (6 bases). V was shortened by 3 bases and J by 5 bases, with 14 bases between the two germline ends. The CDR3 length is 15 residues. Germline lookup yields CDR1 MDHEN and CDR2 SYDVKM. Written as DNA, the CDR3 is TGTGCCAGCAGTTTTTGGCGGGGAACTAACAATGAGCAGTTCTTC. Residues: CASSFWRGTNNEQFF.

This clone was counted only a few times. The rearrangement links TRBV6-5 to TRBJ1-4, with 7 positions matching TRBD1. CDR3 size: 12 residues. V trimming: 6 bases; J trimming: 10 bases; junction bases outside the gene matches: 5. Germline assignment: CDR1 MNHEY and CDR2 SVGAGI. CDR3 sequence: CASRPRQGKLFF. The CDR3, as DNA: TGTGCCAGCAGACCCCGACAGGGAAAACTGTTTTTT.

The V and J genes are TRBV4-1 and TRBJ1-5; D is unclear. There are 14 residues in the CDR3. Germline CDR1 reads MGHRA; CDR2 reads YSYEKL. V was cut by 5 bases and J by 4 bases, with 12 bases left in between. This chain's CDR3 is CASSSDRRNQPQHF. CDR3 DNA: TGCGCCAGCAGCTCGGACCGGAGGAATCAGCCCCAGCATTTT.